This T cell receptor beta chain originates from a study of T cells in Graves' hyperthyroidism and ophthalmopathy. Researchers barred patients who had uncontrolled infection, other autoimmune disease, pregnancy or lactation. Diagnoses used clinical symptoms, serum thyroxine and TRAb, thyroid ultrasound and orbital computed tomography. This clonotype was recorded many times. The antigen is unknown. Amplified TCR beta CDR3 regions derived from RNA transcripts. HTBI primers drove first-round RT-PCR of the TCR CDR3. TCRdb ran MiXCR on the multiplex PCR reads and lists one entry per CDR3 protein. Among some 500,000 distinct CDR3 sequences listed, around 22% were seen once. Study observations and caveats: A model built on 13 V-J features separated ophthalmopathy from stable hyperthyroidism.

The CDR3 has 16 residues. After removal of 5 bases from V and 5 bases from J, the junction contained 11 bases not matched to a gene. The germline V gene has CDR1 SGHVS and CDR2 FQNEAQ. The receptor comes from a young woman with Graves' ophthalmopathy. Sequencing input: blood. The genes are TRBV7-8 and TRBJ2-5; 10 bases line up with TRBD2. This chain's CDR3 is CASSLLPGLAWETQYF. The DNA of the CDR3 is TGTGCCAGCAGCCTCCTCCCGGGACTAGCGTGGGAGACCCAGTACTTC.